This TCR beta chain came from a study of PD-1 blockade in classical Hodgkin lymphoma. Whole-study context: Every 2 weeks, patients had 3 mg/kg nivolumab intravenously. Points from the study as a whole: Lower baseline TCR diversity was reported for newly diagnosed patients than for healthy donors. Newly diagnosed patients and complete responders had comparable diversity at baseline.

Generated by immunoSEQ multiplex PCR, the TCRdb table keeps only in-frame clones and is missing some. This table has tens of thousands of clones, 76% appearing once. Following autologous stem cell transplantation, relapse occurred in every patient, and exposure to brentuximab vedotin varied. The CDR3 loop spans 13 amino acids. The V gene lost 6 bases and the J gene lost 3 bases, with 15 bases spanning the gap. Per the germline V gene, CDR1 is SQVTM and CDR2 is ANQGSEA. With regard to this clone: Its antigen is as yet unknown.

The specimen comprised peripheral blood mononuclear cells (PBMCs), sampled at baseline. The sequence came from a human donor with classical Hodgkin lymphoma. The chain combines TRBV29-1 with TRBJ2-7, with D possibly being TRBD1 or TRBD2 (5 bases each). CDR3 sequence reads: CSVSGTSGYEQYF. For the CDR3, the DNA is TGCAGCGTATCCGGGACCTCCGGCTACGAGCAGTACTTC.